One and the same sample provided the 13 T cell receptor beta chains below, sequenced in a study of cytomegalovirus exposure and HLA in healthy donors. The protocol was immunoSEQ multiplex PCR, while the TCRdb copy is restricted to in-frame clones and leaves out a portion. The sample lists 130,000 to 150,000 clones; roughly 89% were seen once. Sequencing input: PBMCs. These receptor sequences come from a man aged 18 to 29 in good health and CMV-seropositive.

The J gene is TRBJ2-7, the V gene TRBV7-9, with 7 bases that match TRBD1. With 8 bases clipped from V and 4 bases from J, the junction kept 11 bases outside the gene matches. The germline V gene has CDR1 SEHNR and CDR2 FQNEAQ (reference sequence). The CDR3 extends over 14 amino acids. DNA of the CDR3: TGTGCCAGCTCACCACCTTCGGACAGGTACGAGCAGTACTTC. This gives the protein CASSPPSDRYEQYF.

This clone was seen a handful of times. This chain joins TRBV10-3 and TRBJ1-2; D may be TRBD1 (5 bases). Germline V gene sequence: CDR1 ENHRY, CDR2 SYGVKD. The CDR3 runs to 15 residues. The ends were cut back, 10 bases at V and 4 bases at J, with 22 bases in the middle. CDR3 amino acids: CATLPGSQRGYGYTF. As DNA, the CDR3 is TGTGCCACCCTCCCGGGTAGTCAAAGGGGCTATGGCTACACCTTC.

This chain uses TRBV5-1 with TRBJ2-2; TRBD2 aligns across 11 bases. Germline CDR1 reads SGHRS; CDR2 reads YFSETQ. After removal of 5 bases from V and 3 bases from J, the junction contained 3 bases not matched to a gene. This CDR3 has 15 amino acids. This chain's CDR3 is CASRLAGAYTGELFF. DNA of the CDR3: TGCGCCAGCAGACTAGCGGGAGCGTACACCGGGGAGCTGTTTTTT.

The CDR3 sequence: CASSPGTSETGGEEKLFF. CDR3 nucleotide sequence: TGTGCCAGCAGTCCCGGAACCTCCGAAACAGGGGGCGAGGAAAAACTGTTTTTT. The V call is TRBV28, the J call TRBJ1-4; 9 nucleotides agree with TRBD1. Germline V gives CDR1 MDHEN, CDR2 SYDVKM. This CDR3 has 18 residues. The V segment lost 5 bases and the J segment 8 bases; nucleotides outside the gene matches: 18. Using reference TRBV28 and TRBJ1-4 for the parts outside the CDR3, the full variable domain is DVKVTQSSRYLVKRTGEKVFLECVQDMDHENMFWYRQDPGLGLRLIYFSYDVKMKEKGDIPEGYSVSREKKERFSLILESASTNQTSMYLCASSPGTSETGGEEKLFFGSGTQLSVL.

The rearrangement links TRBV7-9 to TRBJ1-2, with D perhaps matching TRBD1 (5 bases). Germline V gene sequence: CDR1 SEHNR, CDR2 FQNEAQ (reference sequence). The CDR3 has 13 residues. Trimming removed 7 bases at V and 6 bases at J, with 15 bases between. CDR3 in DNA: TGTGCCAGCACCGACCGCGGGGGGGATGGCTACACCTTC. Translation: CASTDRGGDGYTF. The entire variable domain, with the rest obtained from reference TRBV7-9 and TRBJ1-2, is as follows: DTGVSQNPRHKITKRGQNVTFRCDPISEHNRLYWYRQTLGQGPEFLTYFQNEAQLEKSRLLSDRFSAERPKGSFSTLEIQRTEQGDSAMYLCASTDRGGDGYTFGSGTRLTVV.

V gene TRBV6-4 combines with J gene TRBJ2-1; the D gene is possibly TRBD1 (6 bases). V lost 5 bases to trimming and J lost 3 bases, with 14 bases between them. This CDR3 comprises 15 residues. CDR1 is MRHNA and CDR2 is SNTAGT in the germline V gene. The CDR3 spells CASSPRDNNYNEQFF. The CDR3 bases are TGTGCCAGCAGTCCCCGGGACAATAACTACAATGAGCAGTTCTTC.

The rearrangement joins TRBV5-4 to TRBJ1-5; 7 bases map to TRBD1. Germline-derived CDR1 and CDR2 are SGHNT and YYREEE (reference sequence). This CDR3 spans 14 amino acids. V shed 4 bases, J shed 1 base, and the junction held 2 bases outside the gene matches. The CDR3, as DNA: TGTGCCAGCAGCCTACAGGGGAGCAATCAGCCCCAGCATTTT. This codes for CASSLQGSNQPQHF.

V usage is TRBV6-5 and J usage is TRBJ2-7; D unclear. Trimming took 0 bases from V and 2 from J, leaving 14 bases between them. This CDR3 region has 16 residues. Germline lookup yields CDR1 MNHEY and CDR2 SVGAGI. CDR3 residues: CASSYSSPPPTYEQYF. CDR3 DNA: TGTGCCAGCAGTTACTCGAGTCCTCCTCCTACCTACGAGCAGTACTTC.

The chain links TRBV10-3 to TRBJ2-7; 11 bases fit TRBD2. Trimming at V came to 6 bases and at J to 6 bases, leaving 7 bases not matched to a gene. This CDR3 is built from 14 residues. Per germline, CDR1 ENHRY and CDR2 SYGVKD. CDR3 sequence reads: CAIRDTSGGFEQYF. The CDR3 DNA follows: TGTGCCATCAGGGATACTAGCGGGGGTTTCGAGCAGTACTTC.

V and J are TRBV6-5 and TRBJ2-2, with D possibly TRBD2 on 5 matching bases. CDR3 length: 13 residues. V lost 8 bases and J lost 3, with 10 bases in between. CDR1 MNHEY and CDR2 SVGAGI come from the germline V gene. CDR3 amino acids: CASVRGHTGELFF. CDR3 DNA: TGTGCCAGCGTCCGGGGTCACACCGGGGAGCTGTTTTTT.

This chain connects TRBV4-1 to TRBJ1-1; TRBD1 might be the D (6 bases). The CDR3 contains 13 residues. With 4 bases removed from V and 11 bases from J, the gap between germline ends came to 17 bases. Germline-derived CDR1 and CDR2 are MGHRA and YSYEKL. In DNA form, the CDR3 reads TGCGCCAGCAGCCCAAAGGTGGGGGCGAAGGCTTTCTTT. Amino acid sequence: CASSPKVGAKAFF.

The CDR3 region has the DNA TGTGCCAGCAGCTTTGGCGGCGCCGCTCAAGAGACCCAGTACTTC. It is translated as CASSFGGAAQETQYF. The chain has TRBV5-4 and TRBJ2-5; D unresolved. This CDR3 comprises 15 residues. The germline CDR1 and CDR2 sequences are SGHNT and YYREEE (reference sequence). V lost 2 bases and J 2 bases, leaving 13 bases between the germline ends. Looking up the rest from reference TRBV5-4 and TRBJ2-5 gives the full variable domain: ETGVTQSPTHLIKTRGQQVTLRCSSQSGHNTVSWYQQALGQGPQFIFQYYREEENGRGNFPPRFSGLQFPNYSSELNVNALELDDSALYLCASSFGGAAQETQYFGPGTRLLVL.

This chain uses TRBV7-2 with TRBJ2-1; 15 bases map to TRBD2. The CDR3 length is 16 residues. V lost 5 bases and J lost 8; bases outside the gene matches: 7. Germline lookup yields CDR1 SGHTA and CDR2 FQGNSA. The CDR3 loop reads CASSPRGLAGGYEQFF. Written as DNA, the CDR3 is TGTGCCAGCAGCCCCAGGGGACTAGCGGGGGGCTATGAGCAGTTCTTC.